This TCR beta chain was recorded in a study of T cell responses to AZD1222 COVID-19 vaccine. Study observations and caveats: No repertoire was sampled before or during the peak T cell response, only after it. Vaccine-associated CD4 TCRs spanned spike, dominant at 160-218 and 743-854. Donors were largely white British and mainly female; clonal diversity was possibly underestimated.

Assay used: immunoSEQ multiplex PCR; TCRdb lists only in-frame clones, some missing. The sample shows around 100,000 clones, 85% to 95% of them seen only once. Note on this clone: Antigen unknown.

The CDR3 spans 15 residues. The germline V gene has CDR1 LNHDA and CDR2 SQIVND (reference sequence). The V end was cut by 2 bases, the J end by 7 bases, with 15 bases between. The specimen was peripheral blood, collected on day 0 of AZD1222 vaccination. The gene calls are TRBV19 and TRBJ2-1; TRBD1 might be the D (6 bases). This receptor was identified in an adult in good health. The CDR3 nucleotides are TGTGCCAGTAGTATATTAGGGGGAGTGGGGAATGAGCAGTTCTTC. It yields the protein CASSILGGVGNEQFF.